This T cell receptor (beta chain) derives from a study of blood T cell repertoires in COVID-19. How the authors handled the data: Reference gene primers were amplified, and this amplification served to estimate nucleated cell counts. The assay was immunoSEQ multiplex PCR, and TCRdb's table has in-frame clones only and misses some. The D gene and trimming were derived from the DNA, and the V and J assignments and clone size from that table. In the table there are around 300,000 clones, over 75% of which are singletons. Source material: peripheral blood. This receptor was taken from a man aged 50-60 years with active or convalescent COVID-19.

In DNA form, the CDR3 reads TGTGCCAGCATGCGGGAGAGAACTAATGAAAAACTGTTTTTT. Protein sequence: CASMRERTNEKLFF. The rearrangement links TRBV11-2 to TRBJ1-4; D gene unclear. This CDR3 spans 14 amino acids. V dropped 7 bases and J dropped 1 base, with 10 bases sitting between them. CDR1 and CDR2 (germline): SGHAT, FQNNGV. The full variable domain, in which reference TRBV11-2 and TRBJ1-4 provide the parts outside the CDR3, is EAGVAQSPRYKIIEKRQSVAFWCNPISGHATLYWYQQILGQGPKLLIQFQNNGVVDDSQLPKDRFSAERLKGVDSTLKIQPAKLEDSAVYLCASMRERTNEKLFFGSGTQLSVL.